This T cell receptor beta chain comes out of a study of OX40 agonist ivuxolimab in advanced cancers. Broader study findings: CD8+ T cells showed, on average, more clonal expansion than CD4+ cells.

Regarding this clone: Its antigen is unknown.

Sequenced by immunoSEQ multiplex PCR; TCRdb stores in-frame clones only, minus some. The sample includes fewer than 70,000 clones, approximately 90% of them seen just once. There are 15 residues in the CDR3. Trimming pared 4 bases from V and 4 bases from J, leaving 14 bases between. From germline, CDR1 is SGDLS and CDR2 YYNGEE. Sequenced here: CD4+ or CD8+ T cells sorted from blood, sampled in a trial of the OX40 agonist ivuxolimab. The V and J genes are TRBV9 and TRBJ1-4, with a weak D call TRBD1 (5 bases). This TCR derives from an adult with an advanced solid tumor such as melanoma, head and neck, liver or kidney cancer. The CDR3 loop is CASSPGVGLNEKLFF. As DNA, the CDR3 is TGTGCCAGCAGCCCTGGGGTGGGACTTAATGAAAAACTGTTTTTT.